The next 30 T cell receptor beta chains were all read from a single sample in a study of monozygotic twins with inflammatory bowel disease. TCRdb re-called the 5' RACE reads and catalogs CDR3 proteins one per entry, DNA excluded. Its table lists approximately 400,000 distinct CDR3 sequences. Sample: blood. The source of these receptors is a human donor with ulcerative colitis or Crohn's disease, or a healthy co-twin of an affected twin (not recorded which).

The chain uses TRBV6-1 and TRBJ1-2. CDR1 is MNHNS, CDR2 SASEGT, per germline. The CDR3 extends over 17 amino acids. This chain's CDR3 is CASRRSFGRTQESGYTF.

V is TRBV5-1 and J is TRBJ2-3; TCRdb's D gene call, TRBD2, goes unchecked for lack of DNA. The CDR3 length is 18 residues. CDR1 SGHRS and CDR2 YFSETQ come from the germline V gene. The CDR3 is CASRPGLAGVSGTDTQYF.

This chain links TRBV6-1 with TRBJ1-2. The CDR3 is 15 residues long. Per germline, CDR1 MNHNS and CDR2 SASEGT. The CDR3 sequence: CASSLTFLSPYGYTF.

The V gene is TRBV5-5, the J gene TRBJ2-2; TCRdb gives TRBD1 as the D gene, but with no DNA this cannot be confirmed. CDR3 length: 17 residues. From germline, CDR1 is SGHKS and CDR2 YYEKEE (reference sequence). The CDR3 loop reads CASSPNPERGNTGELFF.

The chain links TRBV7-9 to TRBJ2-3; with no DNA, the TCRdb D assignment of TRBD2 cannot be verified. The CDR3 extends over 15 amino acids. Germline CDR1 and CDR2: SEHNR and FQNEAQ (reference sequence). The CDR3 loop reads CASSLTSKSTDTQYF.

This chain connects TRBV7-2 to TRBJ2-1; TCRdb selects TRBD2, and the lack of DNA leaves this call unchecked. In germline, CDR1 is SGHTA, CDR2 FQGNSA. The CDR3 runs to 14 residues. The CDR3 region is CASSPELGLNEQFF.

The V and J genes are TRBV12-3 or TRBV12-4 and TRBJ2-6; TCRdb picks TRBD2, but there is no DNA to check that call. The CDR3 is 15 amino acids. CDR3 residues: CASSGRALGANVLTF.

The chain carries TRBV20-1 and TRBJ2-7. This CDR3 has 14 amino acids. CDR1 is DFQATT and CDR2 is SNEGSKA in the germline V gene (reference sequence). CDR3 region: CSARPRRELYEQYF.

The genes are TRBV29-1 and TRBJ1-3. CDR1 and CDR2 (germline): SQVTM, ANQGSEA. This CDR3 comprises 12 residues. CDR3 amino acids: CSVEAPGNTIYF.

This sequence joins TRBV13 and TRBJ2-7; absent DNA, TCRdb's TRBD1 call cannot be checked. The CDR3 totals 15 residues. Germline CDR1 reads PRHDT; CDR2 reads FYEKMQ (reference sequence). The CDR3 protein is CASSLRDGSSYEQYF. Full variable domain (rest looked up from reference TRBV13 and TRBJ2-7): AAGVIQSPRHLIKEKRETATLKCYPIPRHDTVYWYQQGPGQDPQFLISFYEKMQSDKGSIPDRFSAQQFSDYHSELNMSSLELGDSALYFCASSLRDGSSYEQYFGPGTRLTVT.

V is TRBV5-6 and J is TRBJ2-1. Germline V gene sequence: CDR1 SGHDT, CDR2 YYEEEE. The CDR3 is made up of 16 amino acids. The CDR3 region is CASERVLASSYNEQFF.

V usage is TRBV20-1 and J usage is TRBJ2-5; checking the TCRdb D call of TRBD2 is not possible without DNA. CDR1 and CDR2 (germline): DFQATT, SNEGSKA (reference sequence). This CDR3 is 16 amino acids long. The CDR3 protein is CSVYGTSGRAIETQYF.

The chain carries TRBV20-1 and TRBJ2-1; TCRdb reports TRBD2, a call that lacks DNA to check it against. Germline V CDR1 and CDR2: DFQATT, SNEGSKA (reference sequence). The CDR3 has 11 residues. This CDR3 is CSARTRAEQFF.

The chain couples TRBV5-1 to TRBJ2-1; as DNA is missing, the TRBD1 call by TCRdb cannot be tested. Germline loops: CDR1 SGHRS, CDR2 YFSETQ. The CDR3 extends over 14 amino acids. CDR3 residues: CASSLGAGGSEQFF.

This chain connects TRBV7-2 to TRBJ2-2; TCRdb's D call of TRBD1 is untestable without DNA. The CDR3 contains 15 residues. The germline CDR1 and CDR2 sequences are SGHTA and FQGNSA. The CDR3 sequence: CASSYQTGTFGELFF.

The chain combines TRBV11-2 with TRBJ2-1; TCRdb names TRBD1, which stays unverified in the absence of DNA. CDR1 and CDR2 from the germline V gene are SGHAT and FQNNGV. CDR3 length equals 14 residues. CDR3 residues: CASSPGQGPYEQFF.

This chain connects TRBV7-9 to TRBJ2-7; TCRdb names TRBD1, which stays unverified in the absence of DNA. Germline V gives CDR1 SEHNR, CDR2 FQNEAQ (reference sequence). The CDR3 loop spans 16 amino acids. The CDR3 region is CASSNIAPGGFLEQYF. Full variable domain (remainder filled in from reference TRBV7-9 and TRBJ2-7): DTGVSQNPRHKITKRGQNVTFRCDPISEHNRLYWYRQTLGQGPEFLTYFQNEAQLEKSRLLSDRFSAERPKGSFSTLEIQRTEQGDSAMYLCASSNIAPGGFLEQYFGPGTRLTVT.

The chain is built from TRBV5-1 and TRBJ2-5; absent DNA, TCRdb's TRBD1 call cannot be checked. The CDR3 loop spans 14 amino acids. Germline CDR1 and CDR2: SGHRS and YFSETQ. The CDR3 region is CASSPGGRGETQYF.

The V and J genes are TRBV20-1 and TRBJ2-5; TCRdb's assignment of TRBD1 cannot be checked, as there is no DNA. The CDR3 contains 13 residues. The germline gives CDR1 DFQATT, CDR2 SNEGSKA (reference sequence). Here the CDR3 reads CSAPGPNGGTQYF.

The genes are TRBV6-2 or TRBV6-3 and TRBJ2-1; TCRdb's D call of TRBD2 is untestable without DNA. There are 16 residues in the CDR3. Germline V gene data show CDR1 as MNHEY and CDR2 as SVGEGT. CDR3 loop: CASSYTLAEYYNEQFF.

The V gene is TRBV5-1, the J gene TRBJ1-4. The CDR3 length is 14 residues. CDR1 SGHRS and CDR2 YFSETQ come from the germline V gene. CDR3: CASRPSGTNEKLFF.

CDR3 sequence reads: CASRGTVNTEAFF. The chain combines TRBV27 with TRBJ1-1. Germline CDR1 reads MNHEY; CDR2 reads SMNVEV (reference sequence). The CDR3 runs 13 residues.

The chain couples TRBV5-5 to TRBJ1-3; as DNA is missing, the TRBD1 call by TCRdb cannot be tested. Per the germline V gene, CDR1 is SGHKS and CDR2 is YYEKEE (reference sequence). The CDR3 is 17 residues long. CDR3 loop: CASRLYPPQGAPNTIYF.

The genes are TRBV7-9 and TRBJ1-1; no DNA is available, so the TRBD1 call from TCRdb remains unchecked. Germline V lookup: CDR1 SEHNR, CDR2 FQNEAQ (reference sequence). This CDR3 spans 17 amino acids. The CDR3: CASSLVGGGGADTEAFF.

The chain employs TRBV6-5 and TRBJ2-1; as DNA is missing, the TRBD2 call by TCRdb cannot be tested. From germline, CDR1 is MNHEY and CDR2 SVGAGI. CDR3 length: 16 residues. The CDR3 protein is CASINLAESSYNEQFF.

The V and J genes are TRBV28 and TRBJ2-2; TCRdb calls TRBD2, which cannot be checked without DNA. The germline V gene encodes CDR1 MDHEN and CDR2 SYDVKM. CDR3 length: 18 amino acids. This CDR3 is CASSDPGLAGGIAGELFF.

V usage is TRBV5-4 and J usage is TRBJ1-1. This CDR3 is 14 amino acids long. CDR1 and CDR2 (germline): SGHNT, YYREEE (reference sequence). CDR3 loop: CASSSPSANTEAFF.

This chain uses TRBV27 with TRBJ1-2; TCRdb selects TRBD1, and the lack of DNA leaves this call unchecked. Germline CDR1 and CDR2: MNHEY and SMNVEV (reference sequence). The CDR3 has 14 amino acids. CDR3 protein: CASRGLGVDYGYTF.

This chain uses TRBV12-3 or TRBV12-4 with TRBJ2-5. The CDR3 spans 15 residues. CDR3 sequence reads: CASSFQLNLGETQYF.

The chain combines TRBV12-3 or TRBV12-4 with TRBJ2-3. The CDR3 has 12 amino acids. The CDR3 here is CASSRTQDTQYF.